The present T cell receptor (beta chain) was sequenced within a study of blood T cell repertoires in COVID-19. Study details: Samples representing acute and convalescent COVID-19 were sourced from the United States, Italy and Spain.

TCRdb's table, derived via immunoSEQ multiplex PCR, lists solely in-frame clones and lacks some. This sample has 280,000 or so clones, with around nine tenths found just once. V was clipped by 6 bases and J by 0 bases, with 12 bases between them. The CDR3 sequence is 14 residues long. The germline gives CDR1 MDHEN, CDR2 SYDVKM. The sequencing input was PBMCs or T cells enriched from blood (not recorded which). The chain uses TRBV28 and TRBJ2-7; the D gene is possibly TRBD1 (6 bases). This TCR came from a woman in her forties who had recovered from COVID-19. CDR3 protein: CASRHTGNSYEQYF. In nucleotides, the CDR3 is TGTGCCAGCAGACATACAGGGAACTCCTACGAGCAGTACTTC.